A single sample is the source of the 10 T cell receptor beta chains below, sequenced in a study of blood T cell repertoires in COVID-19. Clones were sequenced by immunoSEQ multiplex PCR, and TCRdb holds only the in-frame ones, with some missing. Of 25,000 to 30,000 clones in the sample, around 89% were seen once. Sequenced sample: peripheral blood. These receptors originate from a human donor in a cohort sampled during active COVID-19.

V and J are TRBV21-1 and TRBJ2-7; TRBD1 is taken as the D call from the table, unchecked against the DNA. TRBV21-1 is listed as a pseudogene. The CDR3 loop spans 14 amino acids. CDR3 DNA: TGTGCCAGCACCAAGGGGCAGGGGGCCTACGAGCAGTACTTC. The encoded protein is CASTKGQGAYEQYF.

A remark on this clone: A read error may produce the germline difference seen at one junction end. The chain links TRBV19 to TRBJ2-2, with D tentatively TRBD2 (6 bases). Looked up from germline, CDR1 is LNHDA and CDR2 is SQIVND (reference sequence). The CDR3 contains 13 residues. The CDR3 DNA sequence: TGTGCCAGTAGTATCCAGCCAACCGGGGGGCTGTTTTTT. Protein sequence: CASSIQPTGGLFF. Combining the CDR3 with reference TRBV19 and TRBJ2-2 gives the whole variable domain DGGITQSPKYLFRKEGQNVTLSCEQNLNHDAMYWYRQDPGQGLRLIYYSQIVNDFQKGDIAEGYSVSREKKESFPLTVTSAQKNPTAFYLCASSIQPTGGLFFGEGSRLTVL.

In its sample, this clone was seen once. The chain employs TRBV3-1 (or the pseudogene TRBV3-2) and TRBJ1-1; 9 bases map to TRBD1. The CDR3 has 13 amino acids. The J segment lost 11 bases and the V segment lost 3 bases, leaving 7 bases of the junction unmatched. Per germline, CDR1 LGHDT and CDR2 YNNKEL (reference sequence). In DNA, the CDR3 is TGTGCCAGCAGCCAGGCACAGGGGGCGCGGGCTTTCTTT. Amino acids: CASSQAQGARAFF.

The chain is built from TRBV5-4 and TRBJ2-7; no clear D. Per the germline V gene, CDR1 is SGHNT and CDR2 is YYREEE (reference sequence). Trimming removed 4 bases from V and 6 bases from J, with 8 bases in between. CDR3 size: 11 residues. CDR3 sequence: CASSRLGEQYF. DNA of the CDR3: TGTGCCAGCAGCCGTCTCGGCGAGCAGTACTTC.

This clone was recorded once. The chain recombines TRBV28 with TRBJ2-1, with a possible D match to TRBD2 (6 bases). The CDR3 has 15 residues. Trimming removed 6 bases at V and 6 bases at J, with 18 bases between. Germline loops: CDR1 MDHEN, CDR2 SYDVKM. Here the CDR3 DNA reads TGTGCCAGCAGCGCCAGCGGAGGGACGGGCAATGAGCAGTTCTTC. Its translation: CASSASGGTGNEQFF.

The rearrangement links TRBV6-1 to TRBJ1-5, with no clear D. The V gene's germline CDR1 is MNHNS and CDR2 SASEGT. Trimming left V 2 bases short and J 5 bases short, with 7 bases between. This CDR3 is built from 13 residues. The CDR3 bases are TGTGCCAGCAGTGAAAATAGTGATCAGCCCCAGCATTTT. This codes for CASSENSDQPQHF.

The chain couples TRBV19 to TRBJ2-1; D may be TRBD2 (7 bases). Germline assignment: CDR1 LNHDA and CDR2 SQIVND (reference sequence). V gave up 5 bases and J gave up 3 bases, with 23 bases separating them. CDR3 length: 18 residues. CDR3 loop: CASSGRPQWGGNYNEQFF. The DNA for the CDR3 is TGTGCCAGTAGTGGGCGCCCCCAGTGGGGGGGCAACTACAATGAGCAGTTCTTC. The whole variable domain, filled in from reference TRBV19 and TRBJ2-1, reads DGGITQSPKYLFRKEGQNVTLSCEQNLNHDAMYWYRQDPGQGLRLIYYSQIVNDFQKGDIAEGYSVSREKKESFPLTVTSAQKNPTAFYLCASSGRPQWGGNYNEQFFGPGTRLTVL.

The chain employs TRBV19 and TRBJ1-4, with 8 nucleotides matching TRBD1. The CDR3 consists of 15 residues. Per the germline V gene, CDR1 is LNHDA and CDR2 is SQIVND (reference sequence). The junction had 3 bases not matched to a gene; V was cut back by 4 bases and J by 2 bases. The CDR3 DNA follows: TGTGCCAGTAGTACCACAGGGGGGACTAATGAAAAACTGTTTTTT. Translation gives CASSTTGGTNEKLFF.

The chain uses TRBV6-6 and TRBJ1-1; no clear D. The CDR3 sequence is 14 residues long. Per germline, CDR1 MNHNY and CDR2 SVGAGI (reference sequence). Trimming stripped 2 bases from V and 0 bases from J, with 7 bases between. CDR3 nucleotide sequence: TGTGCCAGCAGTTACCGGACTCTGAACACTGAAGCTTTCTTT. Protein product: CASSYRTLNTEAFF.

J is TRBJ1-2 and V is TRBV5-1; D is perhaps TRBD1 (5 bases). Germline loops: CDR1 SGHRS, CDR2 YFSETQ. The CDR3 has 13 residues. V was trimmed by 0 bases and J by 6 bases, leaving 9 bases between them. This chain's CDR3 is CASSLGEGNGYTF. The DNA for the CDR3 is TGCGCCAGCAGCTTGGGGGAGGGGAATGGCTACACCTTC.